Included here is one TCR beta chain sequence, with context. The data stem from a study of shared clonotypes between healthy human individuals. The table came from immunoSEQ multiplex PCR; TCRdb's copy has only in-frame clones and leaves some out. The sample includes 2 million to 2.5 million clones, approximately 94% seen only once; the top ten take around 0.13%. The sequenced material came from naive CD4+ T cells sorted from blood. As to subset: CD45RA+ positively selected. The clonotype comes from a young man in good health.

The CDR3 protein is CASSLGPPQETQYF. CDR3 nucleotide sequence: TGCGCCAGCAGCCTCGGACCTCCTCAAGAGACCCAGTACTTC. This sequence joins TRBV5-1 and TRBJ2-5; D gene ambiguous. Trimming pared 4 bases from V and 2 bases from J, leaving 12 bases between. The CDR3 contains 14 residues. Germline values: CDR1 SGHRS, CDR2 YFSETQ. The complete variable domain, with remaining parts taken from reference TRBV5-1 and TRBJ2-5, reads KAGVTQTPRYLIKTRGQQVTLSCSPISGHRSVSWYQQTPGQGLQFLFEYFSETQRNKGNFPGRFSGRQFSNSRSEMNVSTLELGDSALYLCASSLGPPQETQYFGPGTRLLVL.